This T cell receptor beta chain stems from a study of cytomegalovirus exposure and HLA in healthy donors. Study at large: A prior analysis found 95 million to 140 million unique TCR beta sequences from around 180 million T cells.

Study observations and caveats: The authors judged a highly shared variant cluster likely a sequencing artifact.

All the people who gave samples were healthy bone marrow donors. For this clone: The antigen is not known.

Per germline, CDR1 MNHEY and CDR2 SVGAGI. V was shortened by 11 bases and J by 5 bases, with 18 bases between the two germline ends. The CDR3 extends over 13 amino acids. The PCR used 60 Vbeta and 13 Jbeta primers. Assay: immunoSEQ multiplex PCR; the TCRdb copy retains only in-frame clones and omits some. The sample lists around 140,000 clones; 80% were seen once. V and J are TRBV6-5 and TRBJ1-2, with TRBD1 as a possible D gene (6 bases). The TCR was taken from a man in his forties in good health and CMV-seronegative. The sequencing input was PBMCs. The CDR3 region is CAARRQAYYGYTF. CDR3 DNA sequence: TGTGCCGCACGGAGACAGGCTTATTATGGCTACACCTTC.